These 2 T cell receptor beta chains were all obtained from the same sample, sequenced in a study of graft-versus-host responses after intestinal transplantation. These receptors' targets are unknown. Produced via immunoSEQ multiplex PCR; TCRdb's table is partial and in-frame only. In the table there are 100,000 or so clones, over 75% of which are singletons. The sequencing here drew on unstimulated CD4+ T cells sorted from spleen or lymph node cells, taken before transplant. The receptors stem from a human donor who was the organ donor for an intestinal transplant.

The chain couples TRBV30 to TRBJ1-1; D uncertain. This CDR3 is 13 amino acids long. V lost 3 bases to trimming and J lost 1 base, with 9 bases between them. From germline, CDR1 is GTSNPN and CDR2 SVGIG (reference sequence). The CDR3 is CAWRNTGNTEAFF. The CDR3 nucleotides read TGTGCCTGGAGAAATACGGGGAACACTGAAGCTTTCTTT.

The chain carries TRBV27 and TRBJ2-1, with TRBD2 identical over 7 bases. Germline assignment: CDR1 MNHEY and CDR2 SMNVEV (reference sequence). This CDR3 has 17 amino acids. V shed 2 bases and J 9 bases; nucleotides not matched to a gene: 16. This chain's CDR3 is CASSLQGAGRATGEQFF. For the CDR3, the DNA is TGTGCCAGCAGTTTACAAGGAGCGGGGCGCGCCACGGGTGAGCAGTTCTTC.